This entry concerns a single T cell receptor beta chain. This entry comes from a study of blood T cell repertoires in COVID-19. Study at large: Acute and convalescent COVID-19 specimens originated in the United States, Italy and Spain. The analysed material was cDNA or gDNA that came from T cells, B-cell-depleted T cells, or PBMCs.

Authors' methods: Reference gene primer amplification gave estimated nucleated cell counts. The protocol was immunoSEQ multiplex PCR, while the TCRdb copy is restricted to in-frame clones and leaves out a portion. That table supplies the V and J calls and clone size; D and trimming were determined from the DNA. The sample yields about 74,000 clones, less than 95% seen once. This TCR came from a woman in her forties or fifties in a cohort sampled during active COVID-19. The sample comprised peripheral blood.

CDR3 in amino acids: CATSRDQGATNTEAFF. DNA of the CDR3: TGTGCCACCAGCAGAGATCAAGGGGCGACGAACACTGAAGCTTTCTTT. The gene calls are TRBV15 and TRBJ1-1; D may be TRBD1 (5 bases). The ends were cut back, 0 bases at V and 1 base at J, with 12 bases in the middle. The CDR3 is 16 amino acids. Germline CDR1 and CDR2: LNHNV and YYDKDF (reference sequence).